This T cell receptor (beta chain) is from a study of cytomegalovirus exposure and HLA in healthy donors. Study-wide results and caveats: Information on immune exposure was restricted to one variable (CMV serostatus). Relative to the approximately 680-donor mean, N-insertions were reportedly fewer in an Asian-associated ancestry cluster in a later analysis.

CDR3 length: 15 residues. Per germline, CDR1 KGHSH and CDR2 LQKENI. V was clipped by 1 base and J by 5 bases, with 12 bases between them. Participants comprised healthy donors of bone marrow. Both 60 Vbeta primers and 13 Jbeta primers went into the PCR. As originally analysed: Later, an analysis found around 80 million unique TCR beta chains, and around 10 million of these were shared. Sequenced by immunoSEQ multiplex PCR; TCRdb stores in-frame clones only, minus some. That table is the source of V, J and clone size, and D and trimming were worked out from the DNA. The sample contains about 160,000 clones, 82% of which appear only once. Comments on this clone: Its antigen remains unidentified.

J is TRBJ2-1 and V is TRBV18, with a weak D call TRBD2 (5 bases). Sequencing was carried out using PBMCs. The sequence was collected from a girl aged 5-17 years in good health and CMV-seropositive. The CDR3 DNA is TGTGCCAGCTCACCACTCCGAGAGGAGGACAATGAGCAGTTCTTC. It specifies CASSPLREEDNEQFF.